This TCR beta chain stems from a study of shared clonotypes between healthy human individuals (dated by TCRdb to 2018 to 2020). The study in broad terms: The cohort included three men and a couple of women between 18 and 49 years of age. Between about 0.94 and 10 billion PBMCs per donor were obtained by leukapheresis. For each donor, three plates each were used for CD4 naive and CD4 memory, two plates were used for CD8 naive, and one plate was used for CD8 memory. To estimate repertoire size and how much clonotype sharing occurs between individuals, the study deeply sequenced the blood TCR repertoires of five healthy adults. To increase sequencing depth and limit assay-specific biases, different laboratories used diverse techniques to prepare libraries and sequence TCR repertoires. Overall study outcomes, separate from this receptor: Sharing across a few donors was observed for approximately 4.6% of naive CD4, over 3% of naive CD8, 2% to 2.5% of memory CD4, and around 0.4% of memory CD8 clonotypes. Estimated clonotype richness was generally larger for naive than for memory subsets. Incomplete sequencing was indicated by rarefaction of sorted-subset datasets, despite the large sequencing depth. Higher generation probabilities were observed for clonotypes shared by all four sorted-subset donors than for non-shared clonotypes. Sampling was limited to blood, and TCR repertoires in tissue likely differ from TCR repertoires in blood. Pairwise subsampling indicated that sequencing depth was expected to affect the degree of clonotype sharing among donors. Because the study included only a small number of donors, the genetic and exposure-history diversity represented was limited.

Using the deep immunoSEQ assay, TCR CDR3 regions were amplified from genomic DNA by multiplex PCR. For each cell subset, the extracted genomic DNA was distributed evenly across all wells of several immunoSEQ 96-well plates, and each plate served as one replicate. For sorted subsets, each replicate PCR was loaded with 200 ng genomic DNA, equivalent to approximately 33,000 T cell genomes. Purified libraries were measured with a Qubit 3.0 fluorometer, size-checked on a Bioanalyzer 2100, and measured again with the KAPA Library Quantification kit. Every immunoSEQ 96-well plate was sequenced on a dedicated single-read 150-cycle Illumina NextSeq 550 flow cell. The published analysis was carried out like this. Because the immunoSEQ output included only junctional sequences and no quality scores, the filtering could not be the same as the filtering used for full-length reads. Sequences were annotated with PyIR, a Python wrapper for IgBLAST v1.9, using IMGT germline references to assign V/J genes and CDR3. Reads were removed for weak V/J assignments (E-value above 1e-6), missing CDR3, stop codons, out-of-frame junctions, or ambiguous translated residues. V3J clonotypes were defined as sequences sharing an identical inferred V gene, J gene, and CDR3 amino acid sequence. The percentage overlap between two repertoires was calculated by dividing the number of shared unique clonotypes by the size of the smaller repertoire. RTK rarefaction, the Chao1 estimator, and Recon v2.1 estimates of unobserved clonotypes were used to assess repertoire richness. For all TCRbeta clonotypes obtained by the gDNA method from four donors, generation probabilities were computed with OLGA. In its TCRdb copy, this immuneACCESS table keeps in-frame sequences only and misses some clones. Where compared with another copy, unresolved V genes explain less than half of these, and the others have no known cause. The DNA was the basis for D and trimming; V, J and clone size are from that table. In all, the sample holds more than 2 million clones, and 85% to 95% of those were seen once. Roughly 0.13% of the sample rests with the top ten.

Counted from cysteine to phenylalanine, this CDR3 has 16 amino acids. Only the CDR3 DNA stays, 48 bases, in frame from base 1. CDR1 and CDR2, per the germline V gene (reference sequence), are PRHDT and FYEKMQ. V lost 5 bases and J lost 3 bases; the stretch between them is 19 bases long. Donors were healthy HIV-negative adults with no recently reported acute infections or vaccinations. All donors were Caucasian adults living in Nashville, Tennessee, USA. CD4+ T cells were enriched by magnetic negative selection, after which naive cells were positively selected on CD45RA and the negative fraction was taken as the memory subset. After blood collection by leukapheresis, PBMCs were isolated using Ficoll-Histopaque density gradient centrifugation and then cryopreserved in the vapor phase of liquid nitrogen. Analytical flow cytometry was used to check the purity and quantity of each magnetically sorted T cell population. Genomic DNA was isolated from every sorted fraction and measured by UV absorbance on a Nanodrop 2000c.

On this clone itself: Its antigen remains unidentified. No base-level quality is on record; no much larger clone is a single base apart.

The TCR comes from a young man in good health. Recombination linked TRBV13 to TRBJ1-1, with a tentative D gene TRBD1 over 6 matching bases. Material: naive CD4+ T cells sorted from blood. The cell subset or site label, read with the paper, signifies: CD45RA+ positively selected. In nucleotides, the sequence is TGTGCCAGCAGCCCCTCTTTAGGGAGGGGGTACACTGAAGCTTTCTTT. This translates into CASSPSLGRGYTEAFF.